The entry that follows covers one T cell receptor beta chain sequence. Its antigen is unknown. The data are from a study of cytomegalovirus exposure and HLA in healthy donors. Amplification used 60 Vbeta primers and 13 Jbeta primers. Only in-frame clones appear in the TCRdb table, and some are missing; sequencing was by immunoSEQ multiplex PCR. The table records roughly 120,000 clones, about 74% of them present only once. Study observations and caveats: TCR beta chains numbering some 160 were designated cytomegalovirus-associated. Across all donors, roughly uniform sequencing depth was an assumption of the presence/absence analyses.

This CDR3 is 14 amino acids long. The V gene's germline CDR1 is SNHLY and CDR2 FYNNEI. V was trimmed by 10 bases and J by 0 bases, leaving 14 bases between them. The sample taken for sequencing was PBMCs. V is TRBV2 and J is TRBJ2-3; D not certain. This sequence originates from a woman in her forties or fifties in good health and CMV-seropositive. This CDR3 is CATSLASSTDTQYF. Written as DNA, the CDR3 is TGTGCCACAAGCCTCGCCTCTAGCACAGATACGCAGTATTTT.